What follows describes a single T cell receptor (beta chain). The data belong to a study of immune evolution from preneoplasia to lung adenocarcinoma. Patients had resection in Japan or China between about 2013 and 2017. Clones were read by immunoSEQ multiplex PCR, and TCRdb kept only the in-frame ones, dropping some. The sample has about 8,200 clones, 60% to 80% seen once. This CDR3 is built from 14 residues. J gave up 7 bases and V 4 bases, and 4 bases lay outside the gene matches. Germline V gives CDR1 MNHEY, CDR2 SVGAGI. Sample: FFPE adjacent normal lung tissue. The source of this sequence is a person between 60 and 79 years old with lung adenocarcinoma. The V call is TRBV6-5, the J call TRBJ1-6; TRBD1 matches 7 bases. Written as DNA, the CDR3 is TGTGCCAGCAGTTTAGGGGGCACCAATTCACCCCTCCACTTT. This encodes CASSLGGTNSPLHF.